These 32 T cell receptor beta chains were all obtained from the same sample, sequenced in a study of OX40 agonist ivuxolimab in advanced cancers. Data came from immunoSEQ multiplex PCR; TCRdb stores just in-frame clones and leaves some out. Here the sample spans approximately 72,000 clones, 88% being singletons. Source: CD4+ or CD8+ T cells sorted from blood, taken in a trial of the OX40 agonist ivuxolimab. The receptors derive from an adult with an advanced solid tumor such as melanoma, head and neck, liver or kidney cancer.

This sequence joins TRBV19 and TRBJ2-3; TRBD2 matches at 12 bases. Germline trimming cut 3 bases from V and 4 bases from J; bases unmatched to any gene: 5. This CDR3 is 16 amino acids long. The germline V gene has CDR1 LNHDA and CDR2 SQIVND (reference sequence). CDR3 region: CASSMWTSGKADTQYF. The CDR3 DNA sequence: TGTGCCAGTAGTATGTGGACTAGCGGGAAGGCAGATACGCAGTATTTT.

This chain uses TRBV5-5 with TRBJ2-1, with a tentative D call TRBD1 (6 bases). Per germline, CDR1 SGHKS and CDR2 YYEKEE (reference sequence). CDR3 length equals 14 residues. V lost 0 bases, J lost 8 bases, and 12 bases lay in between. The CDR3 DNA sequence: TGTGCCAGCAGCTTGGGGGACAACAGGTATGAGCAGTTCTTC. Protein product: CASSLGDNRYEQFF. Together with reference TRBV5-5 and TRBJ2-1, the CDR3 gives the full variable domain: DAGVTQSPTHLIKTRGQQVTLRCSPISGHKSVSWYQQVLGQGPQFIFQYYEKEERGRGNFPDRFSARQFPNYSSELNVNALLLGDSALYLCASSLGDNRYEQFFGPGTRLTVL.

The rearrangement joins TRBV28 to TRBJ2-7; TRBD1 matches at 10 bases. The trim removed 6 bases at V and 4 bases at J, leaving 6 bases unmatched. The CDR3 is made up of 14 amino acids. Germline CDR1 reads MDHEN; CDR2 reads SYDVKM. Here the CDR3 reads CASRPGQGFYEQYF. The CDR3 DNA sequence: TGTGCCAGCAGGCCGGGACAGGGGTTTTACGAGCAGTACTTC.

The chain carries TRBV7-3 and TRBJ2-2; the match to TRBD1 covers 11 bases. The CDR3 is 16 residues long. Germline-derived CDR1 and CDR2 are SGHTA and FQGTGA. With 3 bases clipped from V and 4 bases from J, the junction kept 4 bases outside the gene matches. Written as DNA, the CDR3 is TGTGCCAGCAGCTTCACCGGACAGGGGGCCACCGGGGAGCTGTTTTTT. Amino acid sequence: CASSFTGQGATGELFF. The full variable domain, its missing parts supplied by reference TRBV7-3 and TRBJ2-2, is GAGVSQTPSNKVTEKGKYVELRCDPISGHTALYWYRQSLGQGPEFLIYFQGTGAADDSGLPNDRFFAVRPEGSVSTLKIQRTERGDSAVYLCASSFTGQGATGELFFGEGSRLTVL.

The chain combines TRBV28 with TRBJ1-6, with TRBD1 identical over 7 bases. V lost 11 bases to trimming and J lost 5 bases; unmatched junction nucleotides: 12. The CDR3 extends over 15 amino acids. Germline CDR1 and CDR2: MDHEN and SYDVKM. The DNA for the CDR3 is TGTGCCGCCTGGCCTGGGACAGCCAATAATTCACCCCTCCACTTT. It codes for CAAWPGTANNSPLHF.

This clone was detected a few times. The CDR3 nucleotides are TGTGCCAGCAGTGAGTGGATGAGCAATCAGCCCCAGCATTTT. This encodes CASSEWMSNQPQHF. The chain is built from TRBV2 and TRBJ1-5, with no clear D. The CDR3 covers 14 residues. Trimming shortened V by 3 bases and J by 1 base, and 7 bases separated the two germline ends. The germline gives CDR1 SNHLY, CDR2 FYNNEI.

The chain links TRBV28 to TRBJ2-3, with 8 bases matching TRBD1. This CDR3 region has 11 residues. From germline, CDR1 is MDHEN and CDR2 SYDVKM. The V segment lost 11 bases and the J segment 10 bases; nucleotides outside the gene matches: 8. The CDR3 here is CAGRSGGPQYF. CDR3 sequence (DNA): TGTGCCGGACGGTCAGGGGGCCCGCAGTATTTT.

This clone is a singleton in its sample. The chain employs TRBV9 and TRBJ1-2; possible D gene TRBD1, 6 bases. Trimming stripped 0 bases from V and 4 bases from J, with 16 bases between. The CDR3 length is 16 residues. Germline lookup yields CDR1 SGDLS and CDR2 YYNGEE. The DNA for the CDR3 is TGTGCCAGCAGCGTAGAGGCCTGGACAGAAGTCTATGGCTACACCTTC. Amino acid sequence: CASSVEAWTEVYGYTF.

This clone was seen only a few times. The chain links TRBV5-6 to TRBJ2-1; D is perhaps TRBD2 (7 bases). Germline CDR1 and CDR2: SGHDT and YYEEEE. V gave up 2 bases and J gave up 6 bases, with 12 bases separating them. The CDR3 is 14 amino acids. The DNA for the CDR3 is TGTGCCAGCAGCTTCGGGGGGCAAGGCAATGAGCAGTTCTTC. Translated: CASSFGGQGNEQFF.

This clone has only a few counts. The chain employs TRBV2 and TRBJ1-6; 9 positions agree with TRBD1. The V segment lost 6 bases and the J segment 6 bases; nucleotides outside the gene matches: 6. Per germline, CDR1 SNHLY and CDR2 FYNNEI. This CDR3 region has 15 residues. The CDR3 spells CASRIQGAGNSPLHF. The CDR3 coding sequence is TGTGCCAGCAGAATACAGGGGGCAGGTAATTCACCCCTCCACTTT. The full variable domain, its missing parts supplied by reference TRBV2 and TRBJ1-6, is EPEVTQTPSHQVTQMGQEVILRCVPISNHLYFYWYRQILGQKVEFLVSFYNNEISEKSEIFDDQFSVERPDGSNFTLKIRSTKLEDSAMYFCASRIQGAGNSPLHFGNGTRLTVT.

The V call is TRBV11-2, the J call TRBJ2-7; D assignment may be TRBD1 or TRBD2 (6 bases each). The V end lost 4 bases, the J end lost 7 bases, and 23 bases lay between the germline ends. Per germline, CDR1 SGHAT and CDR2 FQNNGV. The CDR3 loop spans 16 amino acids. The CDR3 here is CASSSSGAGQGTEQYF. The CDR3 nucleotides read TGTGCCAGCAGCTCCTCTGGTGCGGGACAAGGCACGGAGCAGTACTTC.

The chain links TRBV5-6 to TRBJ2-7; 7 bases are shared with TRBD1. Losses at the gene ends were 2 bases for V and 0 bases for J; bases not matched to a gene: 5. CDR3 size: 15 residues. Germline CDR1 reads SGHDT; CDR2 reads YYEEEE. DNA for the CDR3: TGTGCCAGCAGCTTTCGACAGGGTCGCTCCTACGAGCAGTACTTC. Encoded protein: CASSFRQGRSYEQYF.

The V call is TRBV9, the J call TRBJ2-5, with 11 positions matching TRBD2. Trimming removed 3 bases from V and 3 bases from J; junction bases left unmatched: 7. Germline V lookup: CDR1 SGDLS, CDR2 YYNGEE. There are 16 residues in the CDR3. CDR3 DNA sequence: TGTGCCAGCAGCGCGAAGGGACTAGCGGATAAAGAGACCCAGTACTTC. This gives the protein CASSAKGLADKETQYF.

The chain's CDR3 is CASSFSGRGGEQFF. Written as DNA, the CDR3 is TGTGCCAGCAGTTTTAGCGGGAGAGGTGGTGAGCAGTTCTTC. V gene TRBV6-5 combines with J gene TRBJ2-1; 9 positions agree with TRBD2. The CDR3 spans 14 residues. CDR1 is MNHEY and CDR2 is SVGAGI in the germline V gene. Trimming at V came to 4 bases and at J to 9 bases, leaving 7 bases not matched to a gene.

The gene calls are TRBV6-5 and TRBJ1-6; 8 positions match TRBD1. Looked up from germline, CDR1 is MNHEY and CDR2 is SVGAGI. The CDR3 has 15 amino acids. V was clipped by 2 bases and J by 10 bases; unmatched bases: 7. DNA for the CDR3: TGTGCCAGCAGTTACCGGACAGGGTTGGGATCACCCCTCCACTTT. Its translation is CASSYRTGLGSPLHF.

The chain links TRBV9 to TRBJ2-7; no definite D call. The CDR3 loop spans 14 amino acids. Germline V gives CDR1 SGDLS, CDR2 YYNGEE. V lost 4 bases and J lost 6, with 17 bases in between. The CDR3 loop reads CASSFWSVGGEQYF. Written as DNA, the CDR3 is TGTGCCAGCAGCTTCTGGTCCGTAGGTGGCGAGCAGTACTTC.

The V and J genes are TRBV28 and TRBJ1-2; 12 nucleotides agree with TRBD1. The CDR3 runs 15 residues. The germline gives CDR1 MDHEN, CDR2 SYDVKM. V shed 6 bases, J shed 2 bases, and the junction held 4 bases outside the gene matches. This chain's CDR3 is CASSPGTGGNYGYTF. CDR3 nucleotides: TGTGCCAGCAGCCCCGGGACAGGGGGCAACTATGGCTACACCTTC.

V is TRBV7-9 and J is TRBJ2-7; D is unclear. There are 11 residues in the CDR3. Deletions cut 5 bases from V and 3 bases from J, with 5 bases between. Germline values: CDR1 SEHNR, CDR2 FQNEAQ (reference sequence). The CDR3 DNA follows: TGTGCCAGCAGCGTCGTCTACGAGCAGTACTTC. It encodes CASSVVYEQYF.

This clone came up a few times. The genes are TRBV5-6 and TRBJ2-3, with 10 positions matching TRBD1. CDR1 SGHDT and CDR2 YYEEEE come from the germline V gene. V was clipped by 4 bases and J by 6 bases; unmatched bases: 5. This CDR3 region has 14 residues. The CDR3 DNA reads TGTGCCAGCAGCCCGGGACAGGGGAGGGATACGCAGTATTTT. Its translation is CASSPGQGRDTQYF.

This chain joins TRBV5-6 and TRBJ2-3; D remains unclear. The CDR3 covers 11 residues. The germline V gene has CDR1 SGHDT and CDR2 YYEEEE. Trimming removed 3 bases at V and 3 bases at J, with 2 bases between. CDR3 amino acids: CASSWTDTQYF. The CDR3 DNA follows: TGTGCCAGCAGCTGGACAGATACGCAGTATTTT.

This sequence joins TRBV28 and TRBJ2-7; possible D gene TRBD2, 6 bases. Germline V gives CDR1 MDHEN, CDR2 SYDVKM. Trimming pared 7 bases from V and 1 base from J, leaving 14 bases between. This CDR3 comprises 14 residues. CDR3 in amino acids: CASTIGTESYEQYF. CDR3 nucleotide sequence: TGTGCCAGCACCATTGGGACTGAGTCCTACGAGCAGTACTTC.

The chain combines TRBV28 with TRBJ2-5; 9 bases map to TRBD1. CDR1 is MDHEN, CDR2 SYDVKM, per germline. The V segment lost 4 bases and the J segment 6 bases; nucleotides outside the gene matches: 6. The CDR3 contains 14 residues. CDR3 protein: CASSWGQGGKTQYF. The CDR3 region has the DNA TGTGCCAGCAGTTGGGGACAGGGTGGGAAGACCCAGTACTTC.

V and J are TRBV7-2 and TRBJ2-2; the D gene is possibly TRBD1 (6 bases). This CDR3 has 15 residues. V was trimmed by 1 base and J by 6 bases, leaving 12 bases between them. From germline, CDR1 is SGHTA and CDR2 FQGNSA. CDR3 loop: CASSLVFSGAGELFF. The DNA for the CDR3 is TGTGCCAGCAGCTTAGTTTTTTCAGGGGCCGGGGAGCTGTTTTTT.

The V and J genes are TRBV4-1 and TRBJ2-7; 12 nucleotides agree with TRBD2. Germline V gene lookup returns CDR1 MGHRA and CDR2 YSYEKL. The length of the CDR3 is 16 residues. V shed 2 bases and J 6 bases; nucleotides not matched to a gene: 8. The CDR3: CASSQTRLAGDGEQYF. CDR3 nucleotides: TGCGCCAGCAGCCAAACTCGACTAGCGGGAGACGGCGAGCAGTACTTC.

The V and J genes are TRBV5-1 and TRBJ2-3; 15 bases are a match to TRBD2. The CDR3 runs to 18 residues. J lost 0 bases, V lost 4 bases, and 6 bases had no gene match. CDR1 and CDR2 (germline): SGHRS, YFSETQ. CDR3 sequence reads: CASSPGLAGGLSTDTQYF. The DNA for the CDR3 is TGCGCCAGCAGCCCGGGACTAGCGGGGGGATTAAGCACAGATACGCAGTATTTT.

Here the CDR3 DNA reads TGTGCCAGCAGGAGTTTAAGGTCAGGGAAGTATAGCAATCAGCCCCAGCATTTT. Protein: CASRSLRSGKYSNQPQHF. The chain recombines TRBV28 with TRBJ1-5; D perhaps matches TRBD1 (5 bases). Germline assignment: CDR1 MDHEN and CDR2 SYDVKM. Trimming cost V 6 bases and J 0 bases, with 21 bases left between them. CDR3 length equals 18 residues.

The genes are TRBV15 and TRBJ2-7; no clear D. CDR1 and CDR2 (germline): LNHNV, YYDKDF (reference sequence). Trimming removed 3 bases at V and 6 bases at J, with 15 bases between. This CDR3 has 14 amino acids. In DNA, the CDR3 is TGTGCCACCAGCAGCCACAGAACCCGCGCCGAGCAGTACTTC. This codes for CATSSHRTRAEQYF.

This clone was seen once. V usage is TRBV2 and J usage is TRBJ2-6; no definite D call. Germline CDR1 is SNHLY and CDR2 is FYNNEI. This CDR3 comprises 14 residues. V shed 2 bases and J shed 4 bases, with 6 bases lying between them. The CDR3, as DNA: TGTGCCAGCAGTGAAAGGACCGGGGCCAACGTCCTGACTTTC. Encoded protein: CASSERTGANVLTF.

Only one count was recorded for this clone. The chain combines TRBV18 with TRBJ2-7; 10 bases match TRBD1. After removal of 2 bases from V and 1 base from J, the junction contained 2 bases not matched to a gene. From germline, CDR1 is KGHSH and CDR2 LQKENI. The CDR3 extends over 15 amino acids. As DNA, the CDR3 is TGTGCCAGCTCACCAAGGGACAGGGGTTCCTACGAGCAGTACTTC. Its translation: CASSPRDRGSYEQYF.

The chain uses TRBV28 and TRBJ2-7; no clear D gene. The CDR3 spans 11 residues. V lost 4 bases and J lost 1, with 2 bases in between. The V gene's germline CDR1 is MDHEN and CDR2 SYDVKM. The CDR3 protein is CASSYSYEQYF. The CDR3 DNA reads as TGTGCCAGCAGTTATTCCTACGAGCAGTACTTC.

This rearrangement joins TRBV2 to TRBJ2-3, with D perhaps matching TRBD1 (5 bases). V lost 11 bases to trimming and J lost 2 bases, with 8 bases between them. The V gene's germline CDR1 is SNHLY and CDR2 FYNNEI. This CDR3 has 11 amino acids. Here the CDR3 reads CAWGDTDTQYF. CDR3 nucleotides: TGTGCCTGGGGCGACACAGATACGCAGTATTTT.

DNA of the CDR3: TGTGCCAGCAGCCAAGATATTCGAACTAGCGGGGTATATCATGAGCAGTTCTTC. This encodes CASSQDIRTSGVYHEQFF. The chain carries TRBV5-6 and TRBJ2-1; 10 bases are a match to TRBD2. The CDR3 is 18 amino acids. V lost 4 bases to trimming and J lost 8 bases; unmatched junction nucleotides: 18. CDR1 SGHDT and CDR2 YYEEEE come from the germline V gene.